The 14 T cell receptor beta chains in this list originate from one sample, sequenced in a study of shared clonotypes between healthy human individuals. Measured with immunoSEQ multiplex PCR; TCRdb has only the in-frame clones, and not every one. The sample shows 2 million to 3 million clones, 90% to 95% of them seen only once. The sample consisted of naive CD4+ T cells from PBMCs. Subset specified: CD45RA+ positively selected. The origin of the receptors is a young man in good health. Some clones in this sample may be carry-over from other donors' samples.

This sequence joins TRBV5-8 and TRBJ2-3; TRBD2 aligns across 7 bases. Looked up from germline, CDR1 is SGHTS and CDR2 is YDEGEE. The junction had 10 bases not matched to a gene; V was cut back by 2 bases and J by 1 base. The CDR3 spans 17 residues. The CDR3 region has the DNA TGTGCCAGCAGCTTCGTTACGCTGGGAGGGGGCACAGATACGCAGTATTTT. Protein: CASSFVTLGGGTDTQYF.

The V gene is TRBV25-1, the J gene TRBJ2-7; 8 bases align to TRBD1. In germline, CDR1 is MGHDK, CDR2 SYGVNS. The ends lost 6 bases at V and 6 bases at J; junction bases unmatched: 13. The CDR3 is made up of 15 amino acids. The CDR3: CASSPARTGYSEQYF. The CDR3 bases are TGTGCCAGCAGCCCTGCTCGGACAGGGTACAGCGAGCAGTACTTC.

This chain joins TRBV7-6 and TRBJ2-1; no definite D call. The CDR3 runs 14 residues. V was clipped by 5 bases and J by 5 bases, with 13 bases between them. Looked up from germline, CDR1 is SGHVS and CDR2 is FNYEAQ. The CDR3 DNA reads TGTGCCAGCAGCCCGCCGTTAGGGAACAATGAGCAGTTCTTC. Translated, it gives CASSPPLGNNEQFF.

On this clone itself: Other nucleotide sequences from this sample produce the same CDR3. The chain recombines TRBV11-3 with TRBJ2-1; D uncertain. V was pared by 1 base and J by 6 bases, with 4 bases between. Germline lookup yields CDR1 SGHNT and CDR2 YENEEA. The CDR3 sequence is 12 residues long. The CDR3 protein is CASSLGANEQFF. The DNA for the CDR3 is TGTGCCAGCAGCTTAGGAGCCAATGAGCAGTTCTTC.

V usage is TRBV30 and J usage is TRBJ2-5; D gene uncertain. This CDR3 comprises 13 residues. The V end was cut by 2 bases, the J end by 2 bases, with 9 bases between. Germline loops: CDR1 GTSNPN, CDR2 SVGIG (reference sequence). CDR3 region: CAWSIGDQETQYF. In nucleotides, the CDR3 is TGTGCCTGGAGTATTGGGGATCAAGAGACCCAGTACTTC.

Worth noting for this clone: Other nucleotide sequences from this sample produce the same CDR3. The chain has TRBV7-2 and TRBJ1-1; 8 bases agree with TRBD1. Germline CDR1 is SGHTA and CDR2 is FQGNSA. Trimming removed 1 base from V and 3 bases from J; junction bases left unmatched: 1. There are 14 residues in the CDR3. As DNA, the CDR3 is TGTGCCAGCAGCTTAGTGGGACAGGACACTGAAGCTTTCTTT. It encodes CASSLVGQDTEAFF.

J is TRBJ1-6 and V is TRBV28; D call uncertain. The CDR3 is 19 residues long. Trimming stripped 5 bases from V and 0 bases from J, with 20 bases between. The germline V gene has CDR1 MDHEN and CDR2 SYDVKM. The CDR3 DNA is TGTGCCAGCAGTCCTACGGGAGCCGAGCCGAGCTCCTATAATTCACCCCTCCACTTT. It is translated as CASSPTGAEPSSYNSPLHF.

V usage is TRBV5-6 and J usage is TRBJ2-5; D gene uncertain. The germline V gene has CDR1 SGHDT and CDR2 YYEEEE. The CDR3 length is 13 residues. V lost 3 bases and J lost 5, with 11 bases in between. The CDR3 nucleotides are TGTGCCAGCAGCTCATCCAGGCTGGAGACCCAGTACTTC. It translates to CASSSSRLETQYF.

The chain has TRBV7-8 and TRBJ2-2, with 11 bases matching TRBD2. V gave up 5 bases and J gave up 2 bases; unmatched junction bases: 16. This CDR3 comprises 20 residues. CDR1 is SGHVS, CDR2 FQNEAQ, per germline. The CDR3 sequence is CASSLHPYLAGGTNTGELFF. The CDR3 DNA is TGTGCCAGCAGCCTACACCCATATCTAGCGGGAGGAACCAACACCGGGGAGCTGTTTTTT. Looking up the rest from reference TRBV7-8 and TRBJ2-2 gives the full variable domain: GAGVSQSPRYKVAKRGQDVALRCDPISGHVSLFWYQQALGQGPEFLTYFQNEAQLDKSGLPSDRFFAERPEGSVSTLKIQRTQQEDSAVYLCASSLHPYLAGGTNTGELFFGEGSRLTVL.

CDR3 amino acids: CASSLRFAAAEAFF. The CDR3 region has the DNA TGTGCCAGCAGCTTACGGTTTGCGGCAGCTGAAGCTTTCTTT. The chain employs TRBV5-6 and TRBJ1-1; D is uncertain. V lost 2 bases to trimming and J lost 6 bases, with 14 bases between them. The CDR3 length is 14 residues. CDR1 and CDR2 from the germline V gene are SGHDT and YYEEEE.

The chain carries TRBV6-1 and TRBJ2-3; D gene ambiguous. Trimming pared 6 bases from V and 4 bases from J, leaving 5 bases between. CDR1 is MNHNS and CDR2 is SASEGT in the germline V gene. The CDR3 totals 11 residues. CDR3 sequence reads: CASRIADTQYF. The CDR3 bases are TGTGCCAGCAGGATAGCAGATACGCAGTATTTT.

The chain recombines TRBV6-6 with TRBJ2-7, with D tentatively TRBD1 (6 bases). CDR3 length equals 11 residues. CDR1 MNHNY and CDR2 SVGAGI come from the germline V gene (reference sequence). The ends were cut back, 2 bases at V and 7 bases at J, with 6 bases in the middle. CDR3 sequence reads: CASSYDREQYF. DNA of the CDR3: TGTGCCAGCAGTTACGACAGGGAGCAGTACTTC.

Here the CDR3 reads CASSLIAETQYF. The CDR3 DNA sequence: TGTGCCAGCAGCTTAATCGCGGAGACCCAGTACTTC. The chain combines TRBV11-2 with TRBJ2-5; no clear D gene. CDR3 length equals 12 residues. Germline V lookup: CDR1 SGHAT, CDR2 FQNNGV. Trimming left V 2 bases short and J 5 bases short, with 6 bases between.

The chain is built from TRBV5-4 and TRBJ2-5; D might be TRBD2 (7 bases). CDR3 length: 15 residues. Germline CDR1 and CDR2: SGHNT and YYREEE (reference sequence). The V end was cut by 5 bases, the J end by 1 base, with 15 bases between. The CDR3 reads CASSPGGRGQETQYF. The CDR3 region has the DNA TGTGCCAGCAGTCCCGGGGGGCGGGGCCAAGAGACCCAGTACTTC.